This T cell receptor beta chain was retrieved from a study of cytomegalovirus exposure and HLA in healthy donors. Study-wide findings and caveats: V segments that were indistinguishable, TRBV6-2 and TRBV6-3 among them, were omitted from analysis. Sequencing likely generated an artifact that appeared as a cluster of highly shared sequence variants. Presence/absence analyses assumed roughly uniform sequencing depth across donors, which may not hold. Rates of TCR association differed by HLA locus in a later analysis, with DRB1 highest and HLA-C lowest.

Of note for this clone: Its specificity is unknown. One junction end disagrees with the germline gene, perhaps due to a read error.

Germline assignment: CDR1 SGHNT and CDR2 YYREEE (reference sequence). This CDR3 contains 14 residues. 60 Vbeta and 13 Jbeta primers were used in PCR. Here immunoSEQ multiplex PCR was the method, and the copy in TCRdb shows in-frame clones only, minus some. The repertoire includes about 180,000 clones, approximately 80% of them detected once, and around 1.2% sits in the top ten. This receptor was taken from a girl aged 2 to 10 in good health and CMV-seropositive. The chain is built from TRBV5-4 and TRBJ2-2, with a possible D match to TRBD2 (6 bases). Sample: PBMCs. CDR3 amino acids: CASSLGAGNGELFF. CDR3 nucleotides: TGTGCCAGCAGTTTGGGCGCGGGGAACGGGGAGCTGTTTTTT.